Shown below are 14 T cell receptor beta chains from a single sample sequenced in a study of Tregs in tolerant kidney transplant recipients. The data were produced by immunoSEQ multiplex PCR, yet TCRdb's version contains in-frame clones alone and is incomplete. The sample contains roughly 80,000 clones, roughly 91% of which appear only once. The nonmyeloablative bone marrow transplants came from related graft donors, with transient mixed chimerism. The sequencing here drew on CD4+ T cells from blood (PBMCs), taken 24 months after the transplant. These receptors originate from a human patient who received a combined kidney and bone marrow transplant. The graft donor may account for some of the T cells.

The J gene is TRBJ2-5, the V gene TRBV4-2; D is perhaps TRBD1 (6 bases). Germline CDR1 reads LGHNA; CDR2 reads YNFKEQ. This CDR3 is 16 amino acids long. Trimming pared 1 base from V and 2 bases from J, leaving 14 bases between. In nucleotides, the CDR3 is TGTGCCAGCAGCCAAGGGACAGCGGACATTCAAGAGACCCAGTACTTC. Translated: CASSQGTADIQETQYF.

V is TRBV2 and J is TRBJ2-2; a possible D gene is TRBD2 (6 bases). The V gene's germline CDR1 is SNHLY and CDR2 FYNNEI. Trimming stripped 6 bases from V and 6 bases from J, with 17 bases between. The CDR3 length is 15 residues. The CDR3 loop reads CASRAGLPSSGELFF. Here the CDR3 DNA reads TGTGCCAGCAGGGCCGGACTACCATCCTCCGGGGAGCTGTTTTTT.

This clone has a handful of counts. One junction end does not reproduce the germline sequence, and a read error may be involved. Other DNA sequences from this sample encode an identical CDR3 as well. The chain carries TRBV7-9 and TRBJ1-6; 8 bases fit TRBD1. Germline-derived CDR1 and CDR2 are SEHNR and FQNEAQ (reference sequence). This CDR3 region has 14 residues. The CDR3 bases are TGTGCCAGCAGCTCGGGACAGGAAAATTCCCCCCTCCACTTT. This sequence encodes CASSSGQENSPLHF.

This clone appeared once. The chain couples TRBV28 to TRBJ1-5, with no clear D. Germline-derived CDR1 and CDR2 are MDHEN and SYDVKM. The V end was cut by 1 base, the J end by 2 bases, with 9 bases between. The CDR3 is 15 amino acids. The CDR3 protein is CASSLSPGGNQPQHF. For the CDR3, the DNA is TGTGCCAGCAGTTTATCCCCCGGGGGCAATCAGCCCCAGCATTTT.

This rearrangement joins TRBV7-9 to TRBJ1-4; 7 bases line up with TRBD1. The germline V gene has CDR1 SEHNR and CDR2 FQNEAQ (reference sequence). Trimming at V came to 4 bases and at J to 4 bases, leaving 6 bases not matched to a gene. CDR3 length: 15 residues. Written as DNA, the CDR3 is TGTGCCAGCAGCTCAGACAGGGCTCGTAATGAAAAACTGTTTTTT. It is translated as CASSSDRARNEKLFF.

The chain uses TRBV5-1 and TRBJ2-7; 10 bases map to TRBD1. Germline CDR1 and CDR2: SGHRS and YFSETQ. The CDR3 spans 15 residues. V trimming: 5 bases; J trimming: 6 bases; junction bases outside the gene matches: 11. CDR3 coding DNA: TGCGCCAGCAGAAATGAGGTGGGACAGGGGTCCGAGCAGTACTTC. Translation: CASRNEVGQGSEQYF.

The J gene is TRBJ2-5, the V gene TRBV5-1, with a tentative D call TRBD2 (6 bases). Judging by the DNA end, TRBJ2-7 fits better; the J call may be wrong. The germline gives CDR1 SGHRS, CDR2 YFSETQ. CDR3 length equals 13 residues. The CDR3 loop is CASSLWRDHEQYF. The CDR3 DNA follows: TGCGCCAGCAGCTTATGGAGGGACCACGAGCAGTACTTC.

V is TRBV5-1 and J is TRBJ2-7, with D possibly being TRBD1 (5 bases). The CDR3 has 17 residues. Germline CDR1 reads SGHRS; CDR2 reads YFSETQ. V lost 0 bases, J lost 2 bases, and 18 bases lay in between. CDR3 residues: CASSLVSVGVGTYEQYF. The CDR3 nucleotides are TGCGCCAGCAGCTTGGTATCGGTAGGGGTAGGTACCTACGAGCAGTACTTC.

CDR3 loop: CASSEALPQGNYGYTF. As DNA, the CDR3 is TGTGCCAGCAGTGAAGCGCTGCCACAGGGGAACTATGGCTACACCTTC. J is TRBJ1-2 and V is TRBV6-1; TRBD1 aligns across 7 bases. The CDR3 sequence is 16 residues long. Germline-derived CDR1 and CDR2 are MNHNS and SASEGT. The V and J ends lost 0 bases and 2 bases, in that order; junction bases with no gene match: 6.

The chain couples TRBV4-2 to TRBJ2-3; 8 nucleotides align to TRBD2. Germline-derived CDR1 and CDR2 are LGHNA and YNFKEQ. The trim removed 5 bases at V and 0 bases at J, leaving 7 bases unmatched. CDR3 size: 16 residues. The CDR3 nucleotides read TGTGCCAGCAGCGGGTTCATAGCGGGGAGCACAGATACGCAGTATTTT. Protein: CASSGFIAGSTDTQYF.

J is TRBJ1-5 and V is TRBV28; TRBD1 matches 11 bases. CDR1 and CDR2 from the germline V gene are MDHEN and SYDVKM. The V and J ends lost 7 bases and 2 bases, in that order; junction bases with no gene match: 7. The CDR3 totals 16 residues. CDR3: CASNGQGAIGNQPQHF. The CDR3 DNA is TGTGCCAGCAATGGACAGGGGGCAATCGGCAATCAGCCCCAGCATTTT. The full variable domain, its missing parts supplied by reference TRBV28 and TRBJ1-5, is DVKVTQSSRYLVKRTGEKVFLECVQDMDHENMFWYRQDPGLGLRLIYFSYDVKMKEKGDIPEGYSVSREKKERFSLILESASTNQTSMYLCASNGQGAIGNQPQHFGDGTRLSIL.

This chain connects TRBV7-2 to TRBJ2-7, with D hard to call. Looked up from germline, CDR1 is SGHTA and CDR2 is FQGNSA. V shed 0 bases and J shed 2 bases, with 5 bases lying between them. The CDR3 spans 13 residues. CDR3: CASSLALTYEQYF. The CDR3 coding sequence is TGTGCCAGCAGCTTAGCCCTTACCTACGAGCAGTACTTC. The whole variable domain, filled in from reference TRBV7-2 and TRBJ2-7, reads GAGVSQSPSNKVTEKGKDVELRCDPISGHTALYWYRQSLGQGLEFLIYFQGNSAPDKSGLPSDRFSAERTGGSVSTLTIQRTQQEDSAVYLCASSLALTYEQYFGPGTRLTVT.

The chain has TRBV19 and TRBJ1-1; 8 bases agree with TRBD1. Germline values: CDR1 LNHDA, CDR2 SQIVND (reference sequence). Trimming cost V 3 bases and J 3 bases; bases outside gene matches: 12. CDR3 length equals 17 residues. The chain's CDR3 is CASSMGTGPLRDTEAFF. In nucleotides, the CDR3 is TGTGCCAGTAGTATGGGGACAGGCCCCCTTCGTGACACTGAAGCTTTCTTT.

The V call is TRBV7-3, the J call TRBJ2-7; perhaps TRBD2 as D (5 bases). Germline CDR1 reads SGHTA; CDR2 reads FQGTGA. The V end lost 5 bases, the J end lost 2 bases, and 13 bases lay between the germline ends. This CDR3 has 14 residues. The CDR3 nucleotides are TGTGCCAGCAGCCGCCAGGACGGGGCCTACGAGCAGTACTTC. It encodes CASSRQDGAYEQYF.